Presented here are 27 T cell receptor beta chains from one specimen sequenced in a study of post-analysis software for immune sequencing data. Presence of unique molecular identifiers characterized the TCR beta cDNA libraries. TCRdb reprocessed the PCR reads via MiXCR and lists one record per CDR3 protein. Counted here are fewer than 900,000 distinct CDR3 sequences, just over 45% occurring once; the ten biggest clones make up roughly 4.5%. Study-wide results and limits: Patients had higher frequencies than controls of roughly 5 TRBV segments, including TRBV5-6, TRBV5-1 and TRBV20-1.

For these TCRs, the target antigens are not known. The specimen was blood. The source is a girl aged 10-17 years with multiple sclerosis.

There are a few counts of this clonotype. The rearrangement uses TRBV7-9 and TRBJ2-5; D gene unclear. The germline gives CDR1 SEHNR, CDR2 FQNEAQ (reference sequence). CDR3 size: 14 residues. Trimming pared 1 base from V and 1 base from J, leaving 7 bases between. CDR3 loop: CASSLVNSQETQYF. CDR3 DNA: TGTGCCAGCAGCTTAGTAAACAGCCAAGAGACCCAGTACTTC.

In regard to this clonotype: The junction differs from germline at one of its ends, possibly a read error. The genes are TRBV12-3 or TRBV12-4 and TRBJ2-4, with D perhaps matching TRBD1 or TRBD2 (5 bases each). The CDR3 has 14 residues. Here the CDR3 DNA reads TGCGCCAGCACCATCGGGGCCGCCAAAAACATTCAGTACTTC. Encoded protein: CASTIGAAKNIQYF.

This chain uses TRBV7-8 with TRBJ2-5, with TRBD2 identical over 12 bases. Germline trimming cut 7 bases from V and 2 bases from J; bases unmatched to any gene: 8. From germline, CDR1 is SGHVS and CDR2 FQNEAQ. The CDR3 consists of 16 residues. The CDR3 coding sequence is TGTGCCAGCACCGGACTAGCGGGATTCATACAAGAGACCCAGTACTTC. Its protein is CASTGLAGFIQETQYF.

CDR3 in DNA: TGTGCCAGCAGCCAAATAGCGGGAGGCCTCTACAATGAGCAGTTCTTC. Translating gives CASSQIAGGLYNEQFF. The chain recombines TRBV7-3 with TRBJ2-1; 10 bases fit TRBD2. Germline V gene sequence: CDR1 SGHTA, CDR2 FQGTGA. The CDR3 runs 16 residues. V was pared by 5 bases and J by 3 bases, with 7 bases of the junction left unmatched. Supplemented by reference TRBV7-3 and TRBJ2-1, the full variable domain reads GAGVSQTPSNKVTEKGKYVELRCDPISGHTALYWYRQSLGQGPEFLIYFQGTGAADDSGLPNDRFFAVRPEGSVSTLKIQRTERGDSAVYLCASSQIAGGLYNEQFFGPGTRLTVL.

V and J are TRBV12-5 and TRBJ2-7; D gene unclear. The CDR3 loop spans 14 amino acids. Germline values: CDR1 LGHNT, CDR2 FRNRAP. Trimming shortened V by 5 bases and J by 0 bases, and 11 bases separated the two germline ends. The CDR3 sequence is CASGPDWTSYEQYF. The CDR3 DNA reads as TGTGCTAGTGGTCCCGACTGGACCTCCTACGAGCAGTACTTC.

The count of this clonotype is one. The chain combines TRBV10-3 with TRBJ1-5; maybe TRBD1 (5 bases). The CDR3 covers 13 residues. Germline V lookup: CDR1 ENHRY, CDR2 SYGVKD. Trimming cost V 8 bases and J 5 bases, with 13 bases left between them. The DNA for the CDR3 is TGTGCCATCGCGGGCAGGGCTGATCAGCCCCAGCATTTT. It encodes CAIAGRADQPQHF.

J is TRBJ1-4 and V is TRBV6-2 or TRBV6-3; a possible D gene is TRBD1 (6 bases). The CDR3 extends over 15 amino acids. Looked up from germline, CDR1 is MNHEY and CDR2 is SVGEGT. Trimming took off 4 bases at V and 7 bases at J, with 16 bases between the two ends. The CDR3 here is CASSSPWVGGEKLFF. CDR3 DNA sequence: TGTGCCAGCAGTTCCCCTTGGGTAGGGGGTGAAAAACTGTTTTTT.

J is TRBJ2-1 and V is TRBV6-5, with 8 nucleotides matching TRBD2. Trimming cost V 2 bases and J 4 bases; bases outside gene matches: 13. This CDR3 is built from 18 residues. Germline CDR1 is MNHEY and CDR2 is SVGAGI. This chain's CDR3 is CASSYGHRQVAGYNEQFF. In DNA form, the CDR3 reads TGTGCCAGCAGTTACGGACACCGACAGGTAGCGGGGTACAATGAGCAGTTCTTC.

This rearrangement joins TRBV5-1 to TRBJ1-1; weak D call: TRBD1 (5 bases). CDR1 is SGHRS and CDR2 is YFSETQ in the germline V gene. The CDR3 runs to 14 residues. The ends were cut back, 4 bases at V and 4 bases at J, with 14 bases in the middle. In DNA form, the CDR3 reads TGCGCCAGCAGCGGCAGGGATATAAGCACTGAAGCTTTCTTT. Residues: CASSGRDISTEAFF.

The CDR3 DNA follows: TGTGCCATCAGGGTGGACGAGACCCCAGATACGCAGTATTTT. Translation: CAIRVDETPDTQYF. The rearrangement joins TRBV10-3 to TRBJ2-3; D uncertain. Germline values: CDR1 ENHRY, CDR2 SYGVKD. The CDR3 sequence is 14 residues long. The germline V and J ends were trimmed by 6 bases and 4 bases, with 14 bases remaining between them.

The chain joins TRBV4-2 to TRBJ1-1; TRBD1 is a possible D gene (5 bases). Germline assignment: CDR1 LGHNA and CDR2 YNFKEQ. This CDR3 region has 15 residues. V was pared by 4 bases and J by 2 bases, with 14 bases between. The CDR3 coding sequence is TGTGCCAGCAGCCTTCCCTTGGGGGTTAACACTGAAGCTTTCTTT. This gives the protein CASSLPLGVNTEAFF.

The chain has TRBV20-1 and TRBJ2-7; 7 nucleotides line up with TRBD1. The length of the CDR3 is 13 residues. V lost 2 bases and J lost 5; bases outside the gene matches: 6. Germline-derived CDR1 and CDR2 are DFQATT and SNEGSKA (reference sequence). The CDR3: CSARTGARNEQYF. CDR3 nucleotides: TGCAGTGCTAGAACAGGGGCGCGGAACGAGCAGTACTTC.

The chain links TRBV5-1 to TRBJ2-7; the D is unclear. This CDR3 is 15 amino acids long. Germline V gives CDR1 SGHRS, CDR2 YFSETQ. V was cut by 1 base and J by 0 bases, with 11 bases left in between. CDR3 residues: CASSLSQKSSYEQYF. CDR3 nucleotides: TGCGCCAGCAGCTTGTCACAGAAGAGCTCCTACGAGCAGTACTTC.

This chain links TRBV27 with TRBJ1-2; D uncertain. This CDR3 is 13 amino acids long. Germline V lookup: CDR1 MNHEY, CDR2 SMNVEV (reference sequence). Trimming left V 6 bases short and J 4 bases short, with 12 bases between. CDR3 residues: CASSDGGGYGYTF. The CDR3 DNA follows: TGTGCCAGCAGCGACGGAGGAGGCTATGGCTACACCTTC.

In nucleotides, the CDR3 is TGTGCCAGCAGTCCAACCGGGACTAGCGTCGCAGATACGCAGTATTTT. Protein: CASSPTGTSVADTQYF. The chain recombines TRBV12-3 or TRBV12-4 with TRBJ2-3, with 10 nucleotides matching TRBD2. This CDR3 is 16 amino acids long. V lost 5 bases to trimming and J lost 4 bases; unmatched junction nucleotides: 9.

The chain employs TRBV6-2 or TRBV6-3 and TRBJ1-1; a possible D gene is TRBD1 (5 bases). The CDR3 loop spans 14 amino acids. The germline gives CDR1 MNHEY, CDR2 SVGEGT. V lost 4 bases, J lost 5 bases, and 14 bases lay in between. CDR3 bases: TGTGCCAGCAGTTTGAACCGTCGGGGGACTGAAGCTTTCTTT. Protein product: CASSLNRRGTEAFF.

This chain uses TRBV12-3 or TRBV12-4 with TRBJ2-1, with 15 bases that match TRBD2. The CDR3 is made up of 16 amino acids. V trimming: 5 bases; J trimming: 9 bases; junction bases outside the gene matches: 8. CDR3 in amino acids: CASSRTSGRAVGEQFF. Written as DNA, the CDR3 is TGTGCCAGCAGTCGGACTAGCGGGAGGGCCGTAGGTGAGCAGTTCTTC.

As for this clonotype: Mismatch with germline at one junction end may stem from a read error. The chain links TRBV12-3 or TRBV12-4 to TRBJ2-7; 8 bases align to TRBD1. This CDR3 has 14 residues. The CDR3 DNA follows: TGTGCTAGCAGTCGACGGACAGGGACTGGTGAGCAGTACTTC. It translates to CASSRRTGTGEQYF.

This chain joins TRBV28 and TRBJ1-2, with TRBD1 identical over 11 bases. V dropped 1 base and J dropped 4; count of bases not matched to a gene: 5. CDR1 and CDR2 from the germline V gene are MDHEN and SYDVKM. CDR3 size: 16 residues. As DNA, the CDR3 is TGTGCCAGCAGTTTATTTGGGGGGACAGGGGGCTATGGCTACACCTTC. It codes for CASSLFGGTGGYGYTF.

The chain has TRBV13 and TRBJ1-1, with no clear D. Trimming cost V 4 bases and J 1 base, with 4 bases left between them. This CDR3 is 12 amino acids long. Germline V gene sequence: CDR1 PRHDT, CDR2 FYEKMQ (reference sequence). The CDR3 loop is CASSSENTEAFF. CDR3 coding DNA: TGTGCCAGCAGCTCAGAGAACACTGAAGCTTTCTTT.

The V gene is TRBV20-1, the J gene TRBJ2-7; 10 nucleotides agree with TRBD2. Near its end, the DNA agrees better with TRBJ2-5, so the J call may be wrong. There are 17 residues in the CDR3. Germline lookup yields CDR1 DFQATT and CDR2 SNEGSKA (reference sequence). The CDR3 protein is CSASDFWLAGDLETQYF. For the CDR3, the DNA is TGCAGTGCTAGTGATTTCTGGCTAGCGGGAGACCTTGAGACCCAGTACTTC.

This clonotype appeared a few times. The chain joins TRBV6-5 to TRBJ2-1; D is undetermined. There are 15 residues in the CDR3. Germline values: CDR1 MNHEY, CDR2 SVGAGI. V lost 5 bases to trimming and J lost 5 bases, with 16 bases between them. CDR3 DNA: TGTGCCAGCAGTCCCCTCGAATACGGCGACAATGAGCAGTTCTTC. Residues: CASSPLEYGDNEQFF.

The chain uses TRBV28 and TRBJ2-1; D is unclear. V was cut by 4 bases and J by 10 bases, with 8 bases left in between. This CDR3 is built from 11 residues. Germline V gene lookup returns CDR1 MDHEN and CDR2 SYDVKM. DNA for the CDR3: TGTGCCAGCAGTTATCAGATAGAGCAGTTCTTC. The encoded protein is CASSYQIEQFF.

This clonotype was detected a few times. The V call is TRBV20-1, the J call TRBJ2-2; D possibly corresponds to TRBD1 (6 bases). There are 13 residues in the CDR3. The germline gives CDR1 DFQATT, CDR2 SNEGSKA (reference sequence). Trimming took off 4 bases at V and 0 bases at J, with 6 bases between the two ends. CDR3 nucleotide sequence: TGCAGTGCTAACAGGGCGAACACCGGGGAGCTGTTTTTT. Translation: CSANRANTGELFF.

The chain has TRBV28 and TRBJ2-5; TRBD1 aligns across 9 bases. With V trimmed by 5 bases and J by 5 bases, 9 bases remained unmatched. CDR3 length: 15 amino acids. Per germline, CDR1 MDHEN and CDR2 SYDVKM. Here the CDR3 reads CASSHRDRAVETQYF. CDR3 in DNA: TGTGCCAGCAGTCACCGGGACAGGGCAGTCGAGACCCAGTACTTC.

The chain combines TRBV20-1 with TRBJ2-7, with D hard to call. This CDR3 has 11 amino acids. With 2 bases removed from V and 5 bases from J, the gap between germline ends came to 7 bases. In germline, CDR1 is DFQATT, CDR2 SNEGSKA (reference sequence). CDR3: CSARRGNEQYF. The CDR3, as DNA: TGCAGTGCTAGACGTGGAAACGAGCAGTACTTC.

This sequence joins TRBV4-1 and TRBJ2-7, with D maybe TRBD1 (5 bases). CDR3 length: 15 amino acids. Germline V lookup: CDR1 MGHRA, CDR2 YSYEKL. Trimming removed 1 base at V and 4 bases at J, with 14 bases between. In nucleotides, the CDR3 is TGCGCCAGCAGCCAAGGAGGAGACAGAGATTACGAGCAGTACTTC. Translated, it gives CASSQGGDRDYEQYF.